The T cell receptor (beta chain) described here comes from a study of blood T cells in healthy people across ages. Donor samples were obtained from healthy Caucasian individuals from Russia, aged about 6 to 100. The total RNA that was extracted per sample amounted to at least 5 micrograms. The table lists this clonotype with a count of one. Its matching antigen is unknown. One end of the junction does not line up with germline, which may come from a read error. A J-beta primer mix and a sample-barcoded 5' primer were used in a second PCR of about 7 to 12 cycles. TCRdb reanalysed the 5' RACE reads using MiXCR and keeps one entry per CDR3 protein. The sample holds 710,000 or so distinct CDR3 sequences, roughly 30% seen once. The CDR3 runs 16 residues. Germline CDR1 and CDR2: SGHRS and YFSETQ. Study-level findings and limits: There were more naive CD4+ cells and higher diversity in long-lived donors than in aged donors. Estimated diversity across one million T cells was deemed an underestimate.

Sequenced: blood. The receptor comes from a woman of 80 years or more in good health. The rearrangement links TRBV5-1 to TRBJ2-4; 9 bases agree with TRBD1. The J call is in doubt because the DNA end fits TRBJ2-7 better. CDR3 residues: CGSNSHRGPFSYEQYF. CDR3 sequence (DNA): TGCGGCAGCAACAGCCACAGGGGGCCATTCTCCTACGAGCAGTACTTC.